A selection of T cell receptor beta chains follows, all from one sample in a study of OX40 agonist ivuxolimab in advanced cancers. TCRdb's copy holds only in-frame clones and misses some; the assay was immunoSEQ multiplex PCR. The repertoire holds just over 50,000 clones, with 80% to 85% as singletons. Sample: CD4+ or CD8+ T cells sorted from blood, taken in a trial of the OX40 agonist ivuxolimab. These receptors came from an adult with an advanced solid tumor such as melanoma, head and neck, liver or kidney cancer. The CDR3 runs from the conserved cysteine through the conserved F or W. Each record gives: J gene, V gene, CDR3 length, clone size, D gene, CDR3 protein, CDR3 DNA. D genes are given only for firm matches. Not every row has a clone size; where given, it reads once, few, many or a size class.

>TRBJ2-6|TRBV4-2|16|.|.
CASSLGVISGANVLTF
TGTGCCAGCAGCTTGGGTGTTATCTCTGGGGCCAACGTCCTGACTTTC
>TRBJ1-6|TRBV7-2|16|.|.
CASSSEPQGLNSPLHF
TGTGCCAGCAGCTCAGAGCCACAGGGACTCAATTCACCCCTCCACTTT
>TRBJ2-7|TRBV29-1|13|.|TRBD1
CSARTGGIYEQYF
TGCAGCGCCCGGACAGGGGGGATCTACGAGCAGTACTTC
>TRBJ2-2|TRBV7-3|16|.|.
CASSLISLPYTGELFF
TGTGCCAGCAGCTTAATTTCGCTACCCTACACCGGGGAGCTGTTTTTT
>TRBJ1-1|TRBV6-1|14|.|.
CASSDHPPNTEAFF
TGTGCCAGCAGTGATCACCCTCCGAACACTGAAGCTTTCTTT
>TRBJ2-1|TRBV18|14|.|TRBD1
CASSPGTGHNEQFF
TGTGCCAGCTCACCCGGGACAGGGCACAATGAGCAGTTCTTC
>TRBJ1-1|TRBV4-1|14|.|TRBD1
CASSHPGGNTEAFF
TGCGCCAGCAGCCACCCAGGGGGGAACACTGAAGCTTTCTTT
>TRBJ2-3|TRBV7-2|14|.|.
CASSLGQGQDTQYF
TGTGCCAGCAGCTTAGGGCAGGGACAAGATACGCAGTATTTT
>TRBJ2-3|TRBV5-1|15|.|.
CASSLGSPRADTQYF
TGCGCCAGCAGCCTCGGTAGCCCTCGAGCAGATACGCAGTATTTT
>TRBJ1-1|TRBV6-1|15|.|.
CASTQRPGPNTEAFF
TGTGCCAGCACCCAGAGGCCGGGGCCGAACACTGAAGCTTTCTTT
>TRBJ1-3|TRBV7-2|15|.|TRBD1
CASSLRTGAGNTIYF
TGTGCCAGCAGCTTACGGACAGGGGCTGGAAACACCATATATTTT
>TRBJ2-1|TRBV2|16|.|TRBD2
CASKLRTSGGDNEQFF
TGTGCCAGCAAGTTGAGAACTAGCGGGGGGGACAATGAGCAGTTCTTC
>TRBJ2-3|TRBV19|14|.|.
CASSMAGPTDTQYF
TGTGCCAGTAGTATGGCGGGGCCCACAGATACGCAGTATTTT
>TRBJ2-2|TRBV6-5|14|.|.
CASSPDWRAGELFF
TGTGCCAGCTCGCCGGACTGGCGGGCCGGGGAGCTGTTTTTT
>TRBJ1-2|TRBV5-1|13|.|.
CASSLAGVYGYTF
TGCGCCAGCAGCTTGGCAGGGGTCTATGGCTACACCTTC
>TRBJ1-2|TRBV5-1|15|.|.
CASSLLPGESLGYTF
TGCGCCAGCAGCTTGCTACCAGGGGAGTCCCTTGGCTACACCTTC
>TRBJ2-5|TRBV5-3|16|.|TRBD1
CARSLDQGQGQETQYF
TGTGCCAGAAGCTTGGATCAAGGACAGGGGCAGGAGACCCAGTACTTC
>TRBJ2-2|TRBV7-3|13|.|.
CASSLRNTGELFF
TGTGCCAGCAGCTTAAGGAACACCGGGGAGCTGTTTTTT
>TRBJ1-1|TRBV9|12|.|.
CASSGSNTEAFF
TGTGCCAGCAGCGGGAGTAACACTGAAGCTTTCTTT
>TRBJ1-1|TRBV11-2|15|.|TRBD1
CASSLRTGLNTEAFF
TGTGCCAGCAGCCTGCGGACAGGACTGAACACTGAAGCTTTCTTT
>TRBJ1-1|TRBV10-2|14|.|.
CASSVGAQGAEAFF
TGCGCCAGCAGTGTGGGGGCCCAGGGCGCTGAAGCTTTCTTT
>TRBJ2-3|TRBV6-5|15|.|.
CASRGQQVSTDTQYF
TGTGCCAGCAGAGGACAACAGGTTAGCACAGATACGCAGTATTTT
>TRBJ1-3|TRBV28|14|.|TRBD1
CASSSQGSGNTIYF
TGTGCCAGCAGTTCACAGGGGAGTGGAAACACCATATATTTT
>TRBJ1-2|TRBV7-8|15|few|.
CASSLGPGRIYGYTF
TGTGCCAGCAGCTTGGGCCCCGGCCGGATCTATGGCTACACCTTC
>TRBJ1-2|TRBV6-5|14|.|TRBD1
CASSYLGGFWGYTF
TGTGCCAGCAGTTACCTAGGGGGCTTCTGGGGCTACACCTTC
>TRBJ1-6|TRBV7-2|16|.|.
CASSLGPKDVGSPLHF
TGTGCCAGCAGCTTAGGCCCCAAGGATGTAGGCTCACCCCTCCACTTT
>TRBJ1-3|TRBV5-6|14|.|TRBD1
CASSFRDRGNTIYF
TGTGCCAGCAGCTTCCGGGACAGAGGAAACACCATATATTTT
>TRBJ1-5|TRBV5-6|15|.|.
CASSLRGSSNQPQHF
TGTGCCAGCAGCCTCCGGGGATCCAGCAATCAGCCCCAGCATTTT
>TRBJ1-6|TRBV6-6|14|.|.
CASSYTGYNSPLHF
TGTGCCAGCAGTTACACTGGGTATAATTCACCCCTCCACTTT
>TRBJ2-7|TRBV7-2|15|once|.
CASSLPGRDSYEQYF
TGTGCCAGCAGCTTACCGGGCAGGGACTCCTACGAGCAGTACTTC
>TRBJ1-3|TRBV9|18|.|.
CASSNPGHGLSSGNTIYF
TGTGCCAGCAGCAATCCCGGTCATGGCCTTAGCTCTGGAAACACCATATATTTT
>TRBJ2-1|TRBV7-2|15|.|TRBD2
CASSMGLAASNEQFF
TGTGCCAGCAGCATGGGACTAGCGGCTAGCAATGAGCAGTTCTTC
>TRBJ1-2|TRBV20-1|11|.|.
CSASPIDGYTF
TGCAGTGCTAGCCCCATTGATGGCTACACCTTC
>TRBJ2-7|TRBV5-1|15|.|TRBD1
CASSLASVRGSGQYF
TGCGCCAGCAGCTTGGCCAGTGTCAGGGGGTCGGGGCAGTACTTC
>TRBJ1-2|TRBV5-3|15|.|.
CARSPGGPRERDYTF
TGTGCCAGAAGTCCCGGGGGCCCTAGGGAGAGGGACTACACCTTC